This entry describes one T cell receptor (beta chain). Its antigen is not known. The sample comes from a study of cytomegalovirus exposure and HLA in healthy donors. Germline V gene data show CDR1 as MNHNS and CDR2 as SASEGT. The CDR3 has 16 residues. The trim removed 0 bases at V and 3 bases at J, leaving 4 bases unmatched. Overall study findings and caveats: There were some V segments, including TRBV6-2 and TRBV6-3, excluded as indistinguishable. Earlier results showed most TCR beta V segments being productive about 90% or about 30% of the time. Through in vitro validation, three CMV-associated chains were shown to be specific for CMV antigens. According to the study, some 160 TCR beta chains were cytomegalovirus-associated.

This PCR relied on a set of 60 Vbeta primers and 13 Jbeta primers. Clones were read by immunoSEQ multiplex PCR, and TCRdb kept only the in-frame ones, dropping some. The profile shows approximately 170,000 clones, 80% of them singletons. The sample was PBMCs. This sequence originates from a young man in good health and CMV-seropositive. The chain links TRBV6-1 to TRBJ2-5, with 10 bases aligning to TRBD2. The CDR3 loop is CASSEAPAGGEETQYF. The CDR3 DNA is TGTGCCAGCAGTGAAGCTCCAGCGGGAGGGGAAGAGACCCAGTACTTC.